This T cell receptor beta chain was documented in a study of cytomegalovirus exposure and HLA in healthy donors. The PCR contained 60 Vbeta and 13 Jbeta primers. The repertoire was sequenced with immunoSEQ multiplex PCR; TCRdb's copy has only in-frame clones and lacks some. The repertoire has some 190,000 clones, 80% of them found once; the top ten carry approximately 1.1%. The CDR3 covers 14 residues. Germline V gene sequence: CDR1 SGHAT, CDR2 FQNNGV. The J segment lost 4 bases and the V segment lost 4 bases, leaving 3 bases of the junction unmatched. Sequences were obtained from PBMCs. The V gene is TRBV11-2, the J gene TRBJ2-5, with 10 bases matching TRBD2. This receptor was obtained from a woman in her thirties or forties in good health and CMV-seronegative. The CDR3 bases are TGTGCCAGCAGCTCAGCGGGAGGGCGAGAGACCCAGTACTTC. Protein: CASSSAGGRETQYF.